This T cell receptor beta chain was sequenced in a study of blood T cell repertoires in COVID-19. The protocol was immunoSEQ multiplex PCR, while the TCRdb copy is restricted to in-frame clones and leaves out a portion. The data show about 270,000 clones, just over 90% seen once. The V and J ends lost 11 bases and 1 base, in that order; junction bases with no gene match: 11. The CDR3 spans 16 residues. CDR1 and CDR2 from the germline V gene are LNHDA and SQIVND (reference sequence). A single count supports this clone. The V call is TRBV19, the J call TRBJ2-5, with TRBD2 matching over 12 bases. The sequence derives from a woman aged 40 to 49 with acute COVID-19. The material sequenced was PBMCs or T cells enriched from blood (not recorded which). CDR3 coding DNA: TGTGCCTGTGGACTAGCGGGATCAAACGCCCAAGAGACCCAGTACTTC. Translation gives CACGLAGSNAQETQYF.